This entry concerns a single T cell receptor beta chain. Its antigen remains unknown. This specimen comes from a study of post-analysis software for immune sequencing data. General study findings and limits: Those with multiple sclerosis, the patient group, showed significantly lower normalized Chao1 diversity than controls. Four or five TRBV segments (TRBV5-6, TRBV5-1 and TRBV20-1 among them) occurred more frequently in patients than in controls.

Unique-molecular-identifier-tagged TCR beta cDNA libraries were used. TCRdb redid the calling of the PCR reads with MiXCR, one entry per CDR3 protein. The data show roughly 730,000 distinct CDR3 sequences, about 32% seen once. Germline CDR1 reads MGHRA; CDR2 reads YSYEKL. The CDR3 is 14 residues long. Trimming removed 5 bases at V and 9 bases at J, with 19 bases between. The receptor was derived from a girl aged 5-17 years with multiple sclerosis. This chain links TRBV4-1 with TRBJ1-1; D gene uncertain. The sequencing sample was made of blood. The CDR3 nucleotides are TGCGCCAGCAGCGAACGAAAGGGTGGGTCTCAAGCTTTCTTT. The encoded protein is CASSERKGGSQAFF.